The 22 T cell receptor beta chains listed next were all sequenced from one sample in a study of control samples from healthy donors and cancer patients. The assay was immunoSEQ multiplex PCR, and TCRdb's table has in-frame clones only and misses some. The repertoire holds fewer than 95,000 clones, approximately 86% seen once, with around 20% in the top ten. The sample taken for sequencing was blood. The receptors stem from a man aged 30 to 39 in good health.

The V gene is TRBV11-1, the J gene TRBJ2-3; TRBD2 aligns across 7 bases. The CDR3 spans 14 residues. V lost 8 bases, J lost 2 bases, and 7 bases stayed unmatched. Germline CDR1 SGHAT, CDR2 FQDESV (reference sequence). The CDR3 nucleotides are TGTGCCAGCTCCAGGCGGGGGAACACAGATACGCAGTATTTT. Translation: CASSRRGNTDTQYF.

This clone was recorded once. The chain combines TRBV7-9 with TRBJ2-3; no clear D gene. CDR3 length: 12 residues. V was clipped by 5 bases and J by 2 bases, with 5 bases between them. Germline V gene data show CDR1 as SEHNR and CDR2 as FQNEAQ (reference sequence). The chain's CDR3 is CASSPNTDTQYF. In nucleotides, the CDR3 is TGTGCCAGCAGCCCCAACACAGATACGCAGTATTTT.

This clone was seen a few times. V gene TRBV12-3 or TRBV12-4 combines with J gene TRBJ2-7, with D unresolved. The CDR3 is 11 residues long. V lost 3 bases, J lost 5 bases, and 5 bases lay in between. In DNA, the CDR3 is TGTGCCAGCAGTTTGCGGAACGAGCAGTACTTC. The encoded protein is CASSLRNEQYF.

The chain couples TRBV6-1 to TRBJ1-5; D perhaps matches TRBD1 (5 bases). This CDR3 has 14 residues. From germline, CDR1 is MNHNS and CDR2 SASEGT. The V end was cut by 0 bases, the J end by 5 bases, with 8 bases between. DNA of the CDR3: TGTGCCAGCAGTGAAGCGATGGGGGATCAGCCCCAGCATTTT. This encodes CASSEAMGDQPQHF.

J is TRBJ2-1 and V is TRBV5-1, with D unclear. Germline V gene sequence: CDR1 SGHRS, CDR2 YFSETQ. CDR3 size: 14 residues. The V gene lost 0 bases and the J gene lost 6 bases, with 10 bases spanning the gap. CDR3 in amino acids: CASSLAWQINEQFF. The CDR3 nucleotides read TGCGCCAGCAGCTTGGCCTGGCAGATCAATGAGCAGTTCTTC.

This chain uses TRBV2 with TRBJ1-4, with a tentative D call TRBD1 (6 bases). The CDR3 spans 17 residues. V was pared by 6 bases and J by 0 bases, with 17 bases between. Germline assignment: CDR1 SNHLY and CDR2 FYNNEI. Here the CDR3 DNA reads TGTGCCAGCAGAAAAGGACAGTTAGCAGCAACTAATGAAAAACTGTTTTTT. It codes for CASRKGQLAATNEKLFF.

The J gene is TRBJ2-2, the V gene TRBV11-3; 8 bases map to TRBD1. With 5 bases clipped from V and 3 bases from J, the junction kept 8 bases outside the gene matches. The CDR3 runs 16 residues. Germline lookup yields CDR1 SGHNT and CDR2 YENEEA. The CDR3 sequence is CASSRGNRGDTGELFF. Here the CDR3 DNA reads TGTGCCAGCAGCCGGGGGAACAGGGGGGACACCGGGGAGCTGTTTTTT.

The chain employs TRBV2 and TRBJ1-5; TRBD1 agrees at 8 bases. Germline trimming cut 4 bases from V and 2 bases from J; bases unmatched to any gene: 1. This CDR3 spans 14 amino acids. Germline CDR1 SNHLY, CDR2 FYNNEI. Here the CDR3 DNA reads TGTGCCAGCAGTGGGGGACAGGGCAATCAGCCCCAGCATTTT. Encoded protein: CASSGGQGNQPQHF.

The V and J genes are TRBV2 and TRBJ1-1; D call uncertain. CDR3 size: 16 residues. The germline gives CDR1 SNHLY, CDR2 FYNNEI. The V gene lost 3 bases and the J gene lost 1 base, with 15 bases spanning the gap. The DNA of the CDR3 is TGTGCCAGCAGTGATGTCCCAGTGGGAAAGAACACTGAAGCTTTCTTT. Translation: CASSDVPVGKNTEAFF.

The CDR3 here is CASSGQGDIQYF. The CDR3 DNA sequence: TGTGCCAGCAGTGGGCAGGGGGACATTCAGTACTTC. The V gene is TRBV2, the J gene TRBJ2-4; TRBD1 aligns across 7 bases. Trimming took 4 bases from V and 8 from J; bases not matched to a gene: 2. This CDR3 comprises 12 residues. Germline V gene lookup returns CDR1 SNHLY and CDR2 FYNNEI.

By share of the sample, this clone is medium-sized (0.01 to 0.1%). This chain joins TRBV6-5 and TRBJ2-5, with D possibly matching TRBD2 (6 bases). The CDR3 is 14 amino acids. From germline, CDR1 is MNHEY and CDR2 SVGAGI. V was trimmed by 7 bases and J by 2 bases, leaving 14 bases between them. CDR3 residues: CASIARDYQETQYF. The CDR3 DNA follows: TGTGCCAGCATCGCGCGGGATTATCAAGAGACCCAGTACTTC.

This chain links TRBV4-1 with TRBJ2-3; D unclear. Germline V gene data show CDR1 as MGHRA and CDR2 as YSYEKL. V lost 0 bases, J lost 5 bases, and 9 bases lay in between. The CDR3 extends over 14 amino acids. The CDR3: CASSQDRGRDTQYF. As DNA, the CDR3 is TGCGCCAGCAGCCAAGATCGAGGACGAGATACGCAGTATTTT.

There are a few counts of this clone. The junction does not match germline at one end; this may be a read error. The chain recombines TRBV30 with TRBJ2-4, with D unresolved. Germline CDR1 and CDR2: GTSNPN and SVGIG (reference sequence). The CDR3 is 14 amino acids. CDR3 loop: CASSPLGAKNIQYF. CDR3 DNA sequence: TGTGCCTCGAGTCCTCTGGGGGCCAAAAACATTCAGTACTTC.

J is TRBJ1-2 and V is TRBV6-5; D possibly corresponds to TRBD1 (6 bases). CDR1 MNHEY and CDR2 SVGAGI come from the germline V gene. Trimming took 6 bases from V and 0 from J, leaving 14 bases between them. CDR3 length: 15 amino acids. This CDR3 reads CASSYTGNTNYGYTF. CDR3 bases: TGTGCCAGCAGCTACACAGGGAATACTAACTATGGCTACACCTTC.

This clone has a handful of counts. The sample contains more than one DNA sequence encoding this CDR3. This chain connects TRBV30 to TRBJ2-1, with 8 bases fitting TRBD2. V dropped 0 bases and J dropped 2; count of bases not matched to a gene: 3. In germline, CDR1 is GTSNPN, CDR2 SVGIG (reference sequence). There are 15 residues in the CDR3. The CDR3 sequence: CAWSVPGLAYNEQFF. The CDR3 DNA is TGTGCCTGGAGTGTACCGGGACTAGCCTACAATGAGCAGTTCTTC.

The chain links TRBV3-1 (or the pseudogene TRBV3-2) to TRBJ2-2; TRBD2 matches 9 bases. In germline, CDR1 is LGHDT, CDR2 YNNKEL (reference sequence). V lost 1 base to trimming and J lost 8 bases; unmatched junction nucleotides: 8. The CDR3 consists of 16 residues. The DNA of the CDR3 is TGTGCCAGCAGCCAAGGGCCTAGCGGGGTTTATGGGGAGCTGTTTTTT. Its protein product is CASSQGPSGVYGELFF.

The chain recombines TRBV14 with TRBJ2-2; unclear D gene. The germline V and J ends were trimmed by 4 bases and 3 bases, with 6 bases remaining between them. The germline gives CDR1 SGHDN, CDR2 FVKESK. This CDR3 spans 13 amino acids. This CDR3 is CASSPTYTGELFF. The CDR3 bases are TGTGCCAGCAGCCCAACTTACACCGGGGAGCTGTTTTTT.

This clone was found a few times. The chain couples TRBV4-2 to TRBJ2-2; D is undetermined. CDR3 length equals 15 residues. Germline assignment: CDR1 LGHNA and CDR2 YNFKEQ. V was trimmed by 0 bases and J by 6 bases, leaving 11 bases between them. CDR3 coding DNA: TGTGCCAGCAGCCAAGATTCGGGTAGGGCCGGGGAGCTGTTTTTT. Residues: CASSQDSGRAGELFF.

CDR3 amino acids: CASSYAGTGGYEQYF. Written as DNA, the CDR3 is TGTGCCAGCAGCTACGCCGGGACAGGGGGCTACGAGCAGTACTTC. The V and J genes are TRBV6-5 and TRBJ2-7, with 11 positions matching TRBD1. This CDR3 has 15 residues. The V gene end was trimmed by 6 bases and the J gene end by 3 bases; junction bases not matched to a gene: 7. Germline V gene data show CDR1 as MNHEY and CDR2 as SVGAGI.

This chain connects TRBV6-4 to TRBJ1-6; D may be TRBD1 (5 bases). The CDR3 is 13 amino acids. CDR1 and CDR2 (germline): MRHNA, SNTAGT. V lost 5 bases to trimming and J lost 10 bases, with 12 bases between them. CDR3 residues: CASSLDRGSPLHF. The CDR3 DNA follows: TGTGCCAGCAGTCTTGATAGGGGATCACCCCTCCACTTT.

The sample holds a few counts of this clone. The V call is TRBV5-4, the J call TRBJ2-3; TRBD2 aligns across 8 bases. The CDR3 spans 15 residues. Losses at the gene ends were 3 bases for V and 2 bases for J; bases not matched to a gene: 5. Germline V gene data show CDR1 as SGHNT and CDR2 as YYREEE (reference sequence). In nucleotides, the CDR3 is TGTGCCAGCAGCTCTCCGCGGGGGGACACAGATACGCAGTATTTT. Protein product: CASSSPRGDTDTQYF.

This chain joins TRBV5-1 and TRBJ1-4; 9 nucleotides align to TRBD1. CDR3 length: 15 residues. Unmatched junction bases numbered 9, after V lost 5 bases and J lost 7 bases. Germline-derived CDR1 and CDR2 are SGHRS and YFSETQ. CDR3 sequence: CASSWTGQGSEKLFF. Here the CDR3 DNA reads TGCGCCAGCAGTTGGACGGGACAGGGTTCTGAAAAACTGTTTTTT.